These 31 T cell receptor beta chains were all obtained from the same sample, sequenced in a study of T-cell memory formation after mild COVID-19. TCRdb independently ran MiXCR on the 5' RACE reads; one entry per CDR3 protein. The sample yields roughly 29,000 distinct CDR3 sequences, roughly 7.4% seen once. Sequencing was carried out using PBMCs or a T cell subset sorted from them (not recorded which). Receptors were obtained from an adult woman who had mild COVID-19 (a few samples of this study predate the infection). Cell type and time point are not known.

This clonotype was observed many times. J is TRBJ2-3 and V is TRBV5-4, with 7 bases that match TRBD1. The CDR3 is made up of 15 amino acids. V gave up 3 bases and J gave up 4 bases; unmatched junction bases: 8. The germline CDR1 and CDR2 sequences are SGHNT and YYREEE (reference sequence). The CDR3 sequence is CASSSDRVGADTQYF. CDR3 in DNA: TGTGCCAGCAGCTCCGACAGGGTCGGGGCAGATACGCAGTATTTT.

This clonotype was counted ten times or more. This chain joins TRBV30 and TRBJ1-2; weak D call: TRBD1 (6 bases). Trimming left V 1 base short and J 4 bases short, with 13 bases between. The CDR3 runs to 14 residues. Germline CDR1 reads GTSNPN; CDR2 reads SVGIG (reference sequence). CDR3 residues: CAWSDGGRGYGYTF. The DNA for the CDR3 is TGTGCCTGGAGTGACGGGGGGCGCGGCTATGGCTACACCTTC.

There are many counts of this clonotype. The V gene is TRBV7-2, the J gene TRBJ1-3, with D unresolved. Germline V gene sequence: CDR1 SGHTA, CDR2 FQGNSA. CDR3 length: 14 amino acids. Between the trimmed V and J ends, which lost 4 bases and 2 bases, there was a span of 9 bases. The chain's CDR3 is CASSSDPPGNTIYF. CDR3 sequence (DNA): TGTGCCAGCAGCTCCGACCCCCCTGGAAACACCATATATTTT.

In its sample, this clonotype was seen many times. In nucleotides, the CDR3 is TGCAGTGCCCGAGACGAATTACTAGGGGAGAAGGTTCAGTACTTC. This sequence encodes CSARDELLGEKVQYF. The chain links TRBV20-1 to TRBJ2-4; D could derive from TRBD1 or TRBD2 (5 bases each). The length of the CDR3 is 15 residues. Trimming took 6 bases from V and 11 from J, leaving 26 bases between them. Germline assignment: CDR1 DFQATT and CDR2 SNEGSKA (reference sequence).

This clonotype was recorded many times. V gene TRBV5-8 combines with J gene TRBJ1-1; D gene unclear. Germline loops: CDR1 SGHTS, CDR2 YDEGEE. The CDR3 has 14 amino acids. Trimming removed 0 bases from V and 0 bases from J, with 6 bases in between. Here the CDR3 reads CASSLAAMNTEAFF. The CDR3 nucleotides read TGTGCCAGCAGCTTGGCAGCTATGAACACTGAAGCTTTCTTT.

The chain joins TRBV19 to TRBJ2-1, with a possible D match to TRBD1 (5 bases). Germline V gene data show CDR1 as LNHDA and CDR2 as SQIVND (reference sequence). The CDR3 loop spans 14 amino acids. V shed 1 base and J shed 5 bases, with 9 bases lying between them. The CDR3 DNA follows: TGTGCCAGTAGTATAGCAGGGTCGAACAATGAGCAGTTCTTC. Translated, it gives CASSIAGSNNEQFF.

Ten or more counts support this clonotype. The CDR3 nucleotides are TGTGCCATCAGTCGGTCAGGGAAGAACTATGGCTACACCTTC. Its protein is CAISRSGKNYGYTF. This chain links TRBV10-3 with TRBJ1-2; perhaps TRBD1 as D (5 bases). In germline, CDR1 is ENHRY, CDR2 SYGVKD. V lost 5 bases, J lost 2 bases, and 12 bases lay in between. The CDR3 runs 14 residues.

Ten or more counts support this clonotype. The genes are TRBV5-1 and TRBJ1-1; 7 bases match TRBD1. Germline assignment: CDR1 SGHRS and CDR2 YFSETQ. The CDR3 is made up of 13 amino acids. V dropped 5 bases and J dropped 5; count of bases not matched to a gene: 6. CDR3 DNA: TGCGCCAGCAGTCGGACAGGAGGGACTGAAGCTTTCTTT. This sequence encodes CASSRTGGTEAFF.

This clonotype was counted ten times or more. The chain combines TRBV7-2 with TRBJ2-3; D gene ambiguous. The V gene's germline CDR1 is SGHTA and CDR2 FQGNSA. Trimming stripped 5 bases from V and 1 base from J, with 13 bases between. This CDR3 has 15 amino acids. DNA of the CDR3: TGTGCCAGCAGCGTGGAATACCTTCGCACAGATACGCAGTATTTT. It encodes CASSVEYLRTDTQYF.

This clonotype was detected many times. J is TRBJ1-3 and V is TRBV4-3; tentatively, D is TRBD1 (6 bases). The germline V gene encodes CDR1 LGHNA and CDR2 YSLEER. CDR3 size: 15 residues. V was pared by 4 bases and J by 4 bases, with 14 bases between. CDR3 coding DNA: TGCGCCAGCAGCCTCGGAACAGGGACGGGAAACACCATATATTTT. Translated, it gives CASSLGTGTGNTIYF.

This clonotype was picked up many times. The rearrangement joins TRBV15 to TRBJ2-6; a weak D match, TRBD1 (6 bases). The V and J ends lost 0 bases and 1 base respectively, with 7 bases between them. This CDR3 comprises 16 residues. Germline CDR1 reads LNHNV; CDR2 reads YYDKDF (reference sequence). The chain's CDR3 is CATSREQGSGANVLTF. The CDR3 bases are TGTGCCACCAGCAGAGAACAGGGTTCTGGGGCCAACGTCCTGACTTTC.

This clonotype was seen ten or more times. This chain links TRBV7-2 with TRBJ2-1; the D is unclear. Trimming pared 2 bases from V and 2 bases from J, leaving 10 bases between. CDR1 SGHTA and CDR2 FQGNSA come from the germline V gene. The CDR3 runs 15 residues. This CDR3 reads CASSLFKGTYNEQFF. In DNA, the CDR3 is TGTGCCAGCAGCTTATTTAAGGGTACCTACAATGAGCAGTTCTTC.

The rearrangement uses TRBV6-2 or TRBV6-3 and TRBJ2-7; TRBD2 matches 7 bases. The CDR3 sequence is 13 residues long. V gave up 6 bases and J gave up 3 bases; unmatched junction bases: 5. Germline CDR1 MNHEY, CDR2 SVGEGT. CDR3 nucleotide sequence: TGTGCCAGCAGCGACACTAGCGTCTACGAGCAGTACTTC. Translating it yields CASSDTSVYEQYF.

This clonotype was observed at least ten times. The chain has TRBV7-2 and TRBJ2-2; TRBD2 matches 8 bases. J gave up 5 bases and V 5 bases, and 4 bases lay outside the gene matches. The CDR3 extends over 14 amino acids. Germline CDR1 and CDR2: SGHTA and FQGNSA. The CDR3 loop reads CASSRSGATGELFF. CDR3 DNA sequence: TGTGCCAGCAGCCGTAGCGGGGCGACCGGGGAGCTGTTTTTT.

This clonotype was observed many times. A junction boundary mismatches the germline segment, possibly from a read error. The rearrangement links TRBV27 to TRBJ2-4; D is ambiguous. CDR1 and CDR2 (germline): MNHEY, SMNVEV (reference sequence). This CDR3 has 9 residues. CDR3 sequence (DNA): TGTGCCAGCAGGACGGAGAAGGGCTTC. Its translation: CASRTEKGF.

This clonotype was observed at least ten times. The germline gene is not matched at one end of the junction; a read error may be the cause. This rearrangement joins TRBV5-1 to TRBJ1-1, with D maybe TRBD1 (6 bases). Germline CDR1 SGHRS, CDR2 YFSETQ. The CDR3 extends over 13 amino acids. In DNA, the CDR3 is TGCGCCAGCAGCCGGGGCCGGGACACCGAAGCTTTCTTT. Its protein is CASSRGRDTEAFF.

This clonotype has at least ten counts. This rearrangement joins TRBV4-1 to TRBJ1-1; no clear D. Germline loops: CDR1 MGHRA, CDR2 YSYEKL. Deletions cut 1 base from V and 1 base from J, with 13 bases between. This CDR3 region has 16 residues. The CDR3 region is CASSQVGTIQNTEAFF. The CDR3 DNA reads TGCGCCAGCAGCCAAGTCGGCACGATTCAGAACACTGAAGCTTTCTTT.

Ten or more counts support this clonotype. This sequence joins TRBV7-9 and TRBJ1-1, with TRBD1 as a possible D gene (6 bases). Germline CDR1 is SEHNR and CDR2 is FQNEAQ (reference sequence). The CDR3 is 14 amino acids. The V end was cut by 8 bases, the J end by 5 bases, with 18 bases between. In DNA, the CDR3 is TGTGCCAGCGGCACAGGAGGGGGGGCGACTGAAGCTTTCTTT. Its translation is CASGTGGGATEAFF.

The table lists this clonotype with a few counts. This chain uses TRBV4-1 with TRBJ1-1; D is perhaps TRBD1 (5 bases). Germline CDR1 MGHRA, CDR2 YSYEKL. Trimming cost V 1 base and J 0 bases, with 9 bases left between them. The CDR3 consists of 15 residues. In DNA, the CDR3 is TGCGCCAGCAGCCAAGTGGCAGGGTTGAACACTGAAGCTTTCTTT. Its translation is CASSQVAGLNTEAFF.

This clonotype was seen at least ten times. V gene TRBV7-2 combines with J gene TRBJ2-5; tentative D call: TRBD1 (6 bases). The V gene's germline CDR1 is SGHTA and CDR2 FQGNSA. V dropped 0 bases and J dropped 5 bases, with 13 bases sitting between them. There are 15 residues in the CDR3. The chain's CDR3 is CASSLAGASYETQYF. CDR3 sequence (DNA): TGTGCCAGCAGCTTAGCGGGGGCCTCTTACGAGACCCAGTACTTC.

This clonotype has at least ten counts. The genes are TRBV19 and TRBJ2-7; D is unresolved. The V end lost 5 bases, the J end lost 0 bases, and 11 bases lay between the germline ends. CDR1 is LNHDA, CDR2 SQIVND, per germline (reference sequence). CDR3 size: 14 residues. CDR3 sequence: CASSPYRGSYEQYF. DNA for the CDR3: TGTGCCAGTAGTCCGTACAGAGGCTCCTACGAGCAGTACTTC.

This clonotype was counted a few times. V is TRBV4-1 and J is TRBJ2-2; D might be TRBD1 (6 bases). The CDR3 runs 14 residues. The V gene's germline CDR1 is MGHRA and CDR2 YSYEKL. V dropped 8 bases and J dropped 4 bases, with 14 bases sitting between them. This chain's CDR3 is CASGVDRTTGELFF. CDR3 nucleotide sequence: TGCGCCAGCGGAGTTGACAGGACCACCGGGGAGCTGTTTTTT.

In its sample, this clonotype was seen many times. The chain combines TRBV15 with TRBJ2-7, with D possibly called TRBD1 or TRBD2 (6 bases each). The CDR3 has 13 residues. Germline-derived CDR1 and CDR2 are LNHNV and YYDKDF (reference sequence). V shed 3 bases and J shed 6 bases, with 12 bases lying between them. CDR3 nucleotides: TGTGCCACCAGCAGGCGAGGAGGGGGCGAGCAGTACTTC. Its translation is CATSRRGGGEQYF.

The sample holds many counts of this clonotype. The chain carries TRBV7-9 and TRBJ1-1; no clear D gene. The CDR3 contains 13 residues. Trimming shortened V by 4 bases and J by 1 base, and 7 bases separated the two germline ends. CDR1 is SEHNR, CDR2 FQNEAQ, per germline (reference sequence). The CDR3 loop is CASSSRRNTEAFF. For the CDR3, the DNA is TGTGCCAGCAGCTCCCGGCGGAACACTGAAGCTTTCTTT.

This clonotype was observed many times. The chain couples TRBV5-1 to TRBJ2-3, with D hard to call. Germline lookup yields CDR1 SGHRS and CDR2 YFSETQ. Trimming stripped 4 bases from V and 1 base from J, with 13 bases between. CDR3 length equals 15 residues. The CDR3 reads CASSGSSAGTDTQYF. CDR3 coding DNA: TGCGCCAGCAGCGGAAGCTCGGCTGGCACAGATACGCAGTATTTT.

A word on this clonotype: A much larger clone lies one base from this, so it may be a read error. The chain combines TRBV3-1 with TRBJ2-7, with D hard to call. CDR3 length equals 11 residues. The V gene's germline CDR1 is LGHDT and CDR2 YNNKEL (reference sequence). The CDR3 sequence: CASSQSSEQYF. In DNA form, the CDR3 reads TGTGCCAGCAGCCAATCCTCCGAGCAGTACTTC.

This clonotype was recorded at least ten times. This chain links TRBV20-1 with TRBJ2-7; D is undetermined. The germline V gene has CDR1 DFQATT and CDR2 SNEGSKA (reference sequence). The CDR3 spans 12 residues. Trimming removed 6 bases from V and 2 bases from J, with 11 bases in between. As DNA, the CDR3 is TGCAGTGCCACCCGAGGCCCCTACGAGCAGTACTTC. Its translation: CSATRGPYEQYF.

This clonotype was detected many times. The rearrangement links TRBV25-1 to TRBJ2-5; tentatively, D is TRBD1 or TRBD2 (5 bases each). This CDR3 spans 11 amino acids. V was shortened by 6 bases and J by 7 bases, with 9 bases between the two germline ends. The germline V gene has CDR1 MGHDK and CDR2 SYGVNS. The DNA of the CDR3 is TGTGCCAGCAGCGGGGCGGGGACCCAGTACTTC. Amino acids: CASSGAGTQYF.

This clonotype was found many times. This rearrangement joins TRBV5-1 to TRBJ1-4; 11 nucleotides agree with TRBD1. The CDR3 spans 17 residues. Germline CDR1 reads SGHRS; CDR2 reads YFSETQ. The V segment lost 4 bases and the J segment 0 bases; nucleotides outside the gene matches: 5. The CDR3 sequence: CASSHGQGAPTNEKLFF. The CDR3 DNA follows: TGCGCCAGCAGCCACGGACAGGGGGCTCCAACTAATGAAAAACTGTTTTTT.

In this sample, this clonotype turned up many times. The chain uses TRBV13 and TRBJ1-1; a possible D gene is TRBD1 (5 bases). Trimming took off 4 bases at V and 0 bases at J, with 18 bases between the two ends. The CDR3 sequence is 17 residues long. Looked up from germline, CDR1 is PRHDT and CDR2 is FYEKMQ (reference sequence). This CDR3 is CASSSPLRGTMNTEAFF. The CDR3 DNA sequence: TGTGCCAGCAGCTCCCCCCTTCGAGGGACTATGAACACTGAAGCTTTCTTT.

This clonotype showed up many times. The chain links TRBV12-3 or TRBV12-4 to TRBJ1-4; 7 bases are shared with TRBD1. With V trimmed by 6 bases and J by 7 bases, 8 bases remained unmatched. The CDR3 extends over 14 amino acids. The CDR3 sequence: CASSQTGKIEKLFF. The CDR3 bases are TGTGCCAGCAGCCAGACAGGGAAAATTGAAAAACTGTTTTTT.